Listed below are T cell receptor beta chains from one sample, sequenced in a study of shared clonotypes between healthy human individuals. TCRdb keeps only in-frame clones here, not all; method: immunoSEQ multiplex PCR. The profile shows roughly 1,000,000 clones, about 84% of them singletons. Sequencing was done on a sample of memory CD4+ T cells from PBMCs. The source of these receptors is a man aged 18-30 years in good health. Some clones in this sample may be carry-over from other donors' samples. Both conserved end residues are trimmed from each CDR3. D genes are given only for firm matches.

j_call d_call v_call cdr3_aa
TRBJ2-3 - TRBV5-1 ASSFSSGLTDTQY
TRBJ1-5 - TRBV19 ASSPHTGGMGQPQH
TRBJ2-5 - TRBV7-9 ASSLEGQETQY
TRBJ1-4 - TRBV5-4 ASSPAGEGLNEKLF
TRBJ1-2 TRBD1 TRBV28 ASSQTGGGYT
TRBJ1-5 TRBD1 TRBV27 ASSLRNTFSQGGWGNQPQH
TRBJ2-7 - TRBV30 AWSPDSSYEQY
TRBJ2-7 - TRBV28 ASSMRTPPYEQY
TRBJ2-3 - TRBV6-4 ASSDGYNTDTQY
TRBJ1-2 - TRBV28 ASSLRRADYGYT
TRBJ2-7 - TRBV11-3 ASSLSGLDYEQY
TRBJ1-4 - TRBV27 ASSFVPVINEKLF
TRBJ2-3 TRBD2 TRBV7-8 ASSLGGRRGTDTQY
TRBJ2-3 TRBD1 TRBV28 ASSPQGTGADTQY
TRBJ1-1 - TRBV30 AYGRGNTEAF
TRBJ1-5 - TRBV19 ASRDWVNQPQH
TRBJ2-1 TRBD1 TRBV7-9 ASSLGQGNEQF
TRBJ2-3 TRBD2 TRBV4-1 ASSQEFGAGVRDTQY
TRBJ2-3 - TRBV6-1 ASSEGLERFTDTQY
TRBJ2-3 - TRBV9 ASSVQGAVGTDTQY
TRBJ2-7 - TRBV28 ASSERTDLYTDYEQY
TRBJ2-3 TRBD2 TRBV6-1 ASSEAMTSGISTDTQY
TRBJ1-3 - TRBV18 ASSPLDRGNTIY
TRBJ1-1 - TRBV2 AQGREQGVVGDTEAF
TRBJ2-1 TRBD2 TRBV6-1 AAGLAGGMDEQF
TRBJ2-3 TRBD2 TRBV27 ASSLQREGTDTQY
TRBJ2-5 - TRBV5-1 ASSRKVLETQY
TRBJ2-3 TRBD2 TRBV18 ASSRLAASTDTQY
TRBJ1-1 - TRBV18 ASSPTQAYDSNTEAF
TRBJ1-2 - TRBV29-1 SVEDPRARYGYT
TRBJ2-5 - TRBV5-1 ASSPLANQETQY
TRBJ1-1 - TRBV20-1 SASLSTEAF